The 27 T cell receptor beta chains below all came from one sample that was sequenced in a study of blood T cells in healthy people across ages. Through a sample-barcoded 5' primer and a J-beta primer mix, a second PCR was run for roughly 6 to 12 cycles. MiXCR, run by TCRdb on the 5' RACE reads, gives a single entry per CDR3 protein. The table has under 800,000 distinct CDR3 sequences, around 21% seen once. The sequenced sample consisted of blood. The source is a man in his 70s in good health.

The rearrangement joins TRBV7-6 to TRBJ2-3; 8 nucleotides line up with TRBD2. The CDR3 spans 16 residues. Germline trimming cut 4 bases from V and 1 base from J; bases unmatched to any gene: 7. The germline V gene encodes CDR1 SGHVS and CDR2 FNYEAQ. This chain's CDR3 is CASSSAAGAGTDTQYF. CDR3 coding DNA: TGTGCCAGCAGCTCGGCAGCGGGAGCGGGCACAGATACGCAGTATTTT. The full variable domain, completed using reference TRBV7-6 and TRBJ2-3, is GAGVSQSPRYKVTKRGQDVALRCDPISGHVSLYWYRQALGQGPEFLTYFNYEAQQDKSGLPNDRFSAERPEGSISTLTIQRTEQRDSAMYRCASSSAAGAGTDTQYFGPGTRLTVL.

This clonotype has just one count. The gene calls are TRBV27 and TRBJ2-1, with D hard to call. The ends were cut back, 4 bases at V and 7 bases at J, with 8 bases in the middle. Germline V CDR1 and CDR2: MNHEY, SMNVEV (reference sequence). The CDR3 extends over 12 amino acids. CDR3 loop: CASSSKGNEQFF. CDR3 bases: TGTGCCAGCAGTTCAAAGGGTAATGAGCAGTTCTTC.

Only a few counts were recorded for this clonotype. The rearrangement joins TRBV5-1 to TRBJ2-7; no clear D gene. This CDR3 has 14 amino acids. V shed 0 bases and J shed 2 bases, with 9 bases lying between them. Germline V CDR1 and CDR2: SGHRS, YFSETQ. CDR3 region: CASSLDSTTYEQYF. The CDR3 DNA follows: TGCGCCAGCAGCTTGGATAGTACCACCTACGAGCAGTACTTC.

CDR3 nucleotides: TGTGCCAGCAGTTTAGACAGCTTACTAGCCAAAAACATTCAGTACTTC. It translates to CASSLDSLLAKNIQYF. J is TRBJ2-4 and V is TRBV28; tentative D call: TRBD1 (5 bases). CDR1 and CDR2 (germline): MDHEN, SYDVKM. The CDR3 consists of 16 residues. The V gene lost 2 bases and the J gene lost 0 bases, with 11 bases spanning the gap. Using reference TRBV28 and TRBJ2-4 for the parts outside the CDR3, the full variable domain is DVKVTQSSRYLVKRTGEKVFLECVQDMDHENMFWYRQDPGLGLRLIYFSYDVKMKEKGDIPEGYSVSREKKERFSLILESASTNQTSMYLCASSLDSLLAKNIQYFGAGTRLSVL.

The chain is built from TRBV12-3 or TRBV12-4 and TRBJ2-1; weak D call: TRBD1 (6 bases). The tail of the sequence fits TRBJ2-5 better, so the J call may be wrong. The CDR3 loop spans 14 amino acids. Written as DNA, the CDR3 is TGTGCCAGCAGTTTATGGGGGCAGTACGAGACCCAGTACTTC. The encoded protein is CASSLWGQYETQYF.

This clonotype was counted only a few times. This sequence joins TRBV20-1 and TRBJ2-1, with TRBD2 identical over 8 bases. Germline V gene data show CDR1 as DFQATT and CDR2 as SNEGSKA (reference sequence). V trimming: 3 bases; J trimming: 8 bases; junction bases outside the gene matches: 12. CDR3 length: 15 amino acids. Here the CDR3 DNA reads TGCAGTGCTAGTATTGGGACTAGAGACTCCGATGAGCAGTTCTTC. This encodes CSASIGTRDSDEQFF.

The chain links TRBV28 to TRBJ1-5; D gene uncertain. The CDR3 loop spans 14 amino acids. CDR1 MDHEN and CDR2 SYDVKM come from the germline V gene. The germline V and J ends were trimmed by 4 bases and 3 bases, with 10 bases remaining between them. The CDR3 coding sequence is TGTGCCAGCAGTTCAGGACCGTACAATCAGCCCCAGCATTTT. Translation gives CASSSGPYNQPQHF.

V and J are TRBV20-1 and TRBJ2-1; D remains ambiguous. V was pared by 3 bases and J by 3 bases, with 9 bases between. The germline gives CDR1 DFQATT, CDR2 SNEGSKA (reference sequence). This CDR3 has 13 residues. The CDR3 DNA reads TGCAGTGCTAGGCCAGCGAACTACAATGAGCAGTTCTTC. Protein: CSARPANYNEQFF.

This clonotype occurred many times. Sequence at one end of the junction differs from germline and may be a read error. J is TRBJ2-5 and V is TRBV5-1; D tentatively reads TRBD1 or TRBD2 (5 bases each). The CDR3 covers 12 residues. Germline CDR1 and CDR2: SGHRS and YFSETQ. CDR3 sequence (DNA): TGTGCCAGCAGCTTAGAGGGGGAGACCCAGTACTTC. It encodes CASSLEGETQYF.

This clonotype was recorded a few times. The V gene is TRBV28, the J gene TRBJ2-7; D tentatively reads TRBD1 or TRBD2 (5 bases each). Trimming took off 4 bases at V and 0 bases at J, with 16 bases between the two ends. CDR1 is MDHEN and CDR2 is SYDVKM in the germline V gene. This CDR3 has 16 residues. CDR3 nucleotide sequence: TGTGCCAGCAGTTCCCCCGGGGCGGGTGGCTCCTACGAGCAGTACTTC. Translated, it gives CASSSPGAGGSYEQYF.

This clonotype was seen at least ten times. The chain links TRBV9 to TRBJ2-7; a possible D gene is TRBD2 (6 bases). Trimming cost V 1 base and J 2 bases, with 10 bases left between them. This CDR3 comprises 14 residues. Germline CDR1 reads SGDLS; CDR2 reads YYNGEE. The CDR3 DNA sequence: TGTGCCAGCAGCGTATCATCGGGGGCCTACGAGCAGTACTTC. Its translation is CASSVSSGAYEQYF.

This clonotype was counted only a few times. J is TRBJ2-5 and V is TRBV11-3, with TRBD1 matching 8 bases. The CDR3 extends over 16 amino acids. With 5 bases clipped from V and 5 bases from J, the junction kept 13 bases outside the gene matches. Germline values: CDR1 SGHNT, CDR2 YENEEA. The CDR3 DNA reads as TGTGCCAGCAGCCTCGGACAGGGAAAAAGGCCGGAGACCCAGTACTTC. It translates to CASSLGQGKRPETQYF.

The gene calls are TRBV7-3 and TRBJ2-3, with TRBD2 matching 7 bases. Germline V gene data show CDR1 as SGHTA and CDR2 as FQGTGA. CDR3 length equals 16 residues. After removal of 5 bases from V and 4 bases from J, the junction contained 12 bases not matched to a gene. CDR3 DNA: TGTGCCAGCAGCCCGGTCGGGGGGAGAGCCCCAGATACGCAGTATTTT. Encoded protein: CASSPVGGRAPDTQYF.

V and J are TRBV4-2 and TRBJ2-2; D may be TRBD1 (6 bases). V gave up 0 bases and J gave up 4 bases, with 9 bases separating them. Germline V gives CDR1 LGHNA, CDR2 YNFKEQ. The CDR3 runs 15 residues. The CDR3 DNA follows: TGTGCCAGCAGCCAAGAGCAGGGGCGCACCGGGGAGCTGTTTTTT. Its protein product is CASSQEQGRTGELFF.

There are a few counts of this clonotype. The chain combines TRBV3-1 with TRBJ2-7; D may be TRBD1 (5 bases). CDR3 size: 14 residues. Looked up from germline, CDR1 is LGHDT and CDR2 is YNNKEL (reference sequence). V lost 4 bases and J 8 bases, leaving 18 bases between the germline ends. The CDR3 is CASSPPDKGMKQYF. CDR3 bases: TGTGCCAGCAGCCCGCCGGACAAGGGTATGAAGCAGTACTTC.

This chain connects TRBV5-1 to TRBJ2-7, with D uncertain. Germline V gives CDR1 SGHRS, CDR2 YFSETQ. This CDR3 region has 14 residues. Trimming removed 7 bases from V and 6 bases from J, with 20 bases in between. CDR3 region: CASRPELQNGEQYF. In nucleotides, the CDR3 is TGCGCCAGCCGCCCGGAACTGCAAAACGGCGAGCAGTACTTC. Full variable domain (missing parts from reference TRBV5-1 and TRBJ2-7): KAGVTQTPRYLIKTRGQQVTLSCSPISGHRSVSWYQQTPGQGLQFLFEYFSETQRNKGNFPGRFSGRQFSNSRSEMNVSTLELGDSALYLCASRPELQNGEQYFGPGTRLTVT.

This clonotype was counted a few times. The chain links TRBV5-5 to TRBJ2-6; D is ambiguous. V lost 0 bases and J 0 bases, leaving 7 bases between the germline ends. Germline loops: CDR1 SGHKS, CDR2 YYEKEE (reference sequence). The CDR3 contains 16 residues. The CDR3: CASSLARSSGANVLTF. DNA for the CDR3: TGTGCCAGCAGCTTGGCAAGGTCCTCTGGGGCCAACGTCCTGACTTTC.

In regard to this clonotype: This clone may be a read error of a much larger clone one base away. V gene TRBV7-2 combines with J gene TRBJ2-5, with D possibly TRBD1 on 5 matching bases. CDR3 length equals 15 residues. Per the germline V gene, CDR1 is SGHTA and CDR2 is FQGNSA. The CDR3 protein is CASSLAGRLKEAQYF. CDR3 DNA: TGTGCCAGCAGCTTAGCGGGGCGGTTGAAAGAGGCCCAGTACTTC.

The V call is TRBV5-1, the J call TRBJ2-1, with 9 bases aligning to TRBD2. This CDR3 contains 16 residues. Per the germline V gene, CDR1 is SGHRS and CDR2 is YFSETQ. Trimming at V came to 2 bases and at J to 7 bases, leaving 10 bases not matched to a gene. The CDR3 DNA reads as TGCGCCAGCAGCTTCGCCCCTAGCGGGACTTTGAATGAGCAGTTCTTC. Encoded protein: CASSFAPSGTLNEQFF.

The CDR3: CASSFPGLAGETQYF. The CDR3 DNA follows: TGTGCCAGCAGTTTTCCGGGACTAGCGGGAGAGACCCAGTACTTC. The chain joins TRBV6-5 to TRBJ2-5; 12 nucleotides match TRBD2. J lost 4 bases, V lost 4 bases, and 4 bases had no gene match. CDR3 size: 15 residues. Per the germline V gene, CDR1 is MNHEY and CDR2 is SVGAGI.

This clonotype has just a few counts. The junction departs from germline at one end; a sequencing error may be responsible. V and J are TRBV7-2 and TRBJ2-5; 10 nucleotides match TRBD2. Germline assignment: CDR1 SGHTA and CDR2 FQGNSA. The CDR3 has 15 amino acids. CDR3 nucleotide sequence: TGTGCCAGCAGCCCACCGGATAGCGGGAGGCCCTTGGAGTTCTTC. This translates into CASSPPDSGRPLEFF.

This chain links TRBV6-1 with TRBJ2-5, with D unresolved. Looked up from germline, CDR1 is MNHNS and CDR2 is SASEGT. The CDR3 is made up of 14 amino acids. The V gene lost 0 bases and the J gene lost 4 bases, with 9 bases spanning the gap. The CDR3 is CASSEALQLETQYF. The CDR3 DNA follows: TGTGCCAGCAGTGAAGCGCTCCAGTTAGAGACCCAGTACTTC.

The chain uses TRBV12-3 or TRBV12-4 and TRBJ2-3, with D maybe TRBD1 (6 bases). V lost 1 base and J lost 13, with 24 bases in between. CDR3 size: 16 residues. CDR3 region: CASSLGSRGGADAEYF. CDR3 in DNA: TGTGCCAGCAGTTTAGGTTCCCGAGGGGGAGCAGATGCGGAGTATTTT.

Note on this clonotype: This likely comes from a read error, as the CDR3 has no conserved phenylalanine or tryptophan at its end. The rearrangement joins TRBV29-1 to TRBJ2-1; D is perhaps TRBD1 or TRBD2 (6 bases each). Germline V gene data show CDR1 as SQVTM and CDR2 as ANQGSEA. The CDR3 sequence is 10 residues long. V was pared by 2 bases and J by 13 bases, with 9 bases between. DNA of the CDR3: TGCAGCGTTGAATGGGGGGCTCAGTTCCTC. Its protein product is CSVEWGAQFL.

As concerns this clonotype: This clone may be a read error of a much larger clone one base away. A read error is likely, as this CDR3 ends without the conserved phenylalanine or tryptophan. This sequence joins TRBV2 and TRBJ2-5; 12 nucleotides align to TRBD2. V gave up 6 bases and J gave up 3 bases; unmatched junction bases: 5. CDR1 SNHLY and CDR2 FYNNEI come from the germline V gene. The CDR3 runs 15 residues. Here the CDR3 DNA reads TGTGCCAGCAGACCCAGGACTAGCGGGAAAGAGACCCAGTACCTC. Translating gives CASRPRTSGKETQYL.

This clonotype turned up a few times. The rearrangement links TRBV4-3 to TRBJ1-1, with TRBD1 as a possible D gene (5 bases). The germline CDR1 and CDR2 sequences are LGHNA and YSLEER. V was clipped by 0 bases and J by 6 bases, with 14 bases between them. The CDR3 contains 15 residues. The CDR3 loop reads CASSQDAGIRAEAFF. CDR3 in DNA: TGCGCCAGCAGCCAAGATGCAGGGATACGTGCTGAAGCTTTCTTT.

This clonotype has just a few counts. The chain recombines TRBV12-3 or TRBV12-4 with TRBJ2-1, with 8 bases matching TRBD2. Unmatched junction bases numbered 6, after V lost 3 bases and J lost 8 bases. The CDR3 covers 14 residues. This CDR3 reads CASSFTGGPDEQFF. The CDR3 DNA reads TGTGCCAGCAGTTTTACGGGAGGGCCCGATGAGCAGTTCTTC.